Shown below are 5 T cell receptor beta chains from a single sample sequenced in a study of blood T cell repertoires in COVID-19. Data came from immunoSEQ multiplex PCR; TCRdb stores just in-frame clones and leaves some out. The sample lists roughly 300,000 clones, approximately 89% occurring once. The sample comprised peripheral blood. Receptor source: a woman in her twenties or thirties with COVID-19, enrolled during active disease.

This clone was recorded only once. The CDR3 sequence: CATSRGPYYTF. The CDR3 DNA reads TGTGCCACCAGCAGAGGTCCCTATTACACCTTC. The chain has TRBV15 and TRBJ1-2; no definite D call. Germline V gene data show CDR1 as LNHNV and CDR2 as YYDKDF (reference sequence). This CDR3 contains 11 residues. The germline V and J ends were trimmed by 1 base and 11 bases, with 8 bases remaining between them.

As DNA, the CDR3 is TGTGCCAGCAGCAACACAGGGACGATCTACGAGCAGTACTTC. Encoded protein: CASSNTGTIYEQYF. The rearrangement uses TRBV7-6 and TRBJ2-7; D may be TRBD1 (6 bases). The V end was cut by 5 bases, the J end by 3 bases, with 14 bases between. Germline V gives CDR1 SGHVS, CDR2 FNYEAQ. The CDR3 has 14 residues.

V and J are TRBV10-2 and TRBJ1-5, with TRBD1 as a possible D gene (5 bases). CDR1 WSHSY and CDR2 SAAADI come from the germline V gene. CDR3 length: 14 amino acids. V gave up 5 bases and J gave up 3 bases, with 11 bases separating them. Here the CDR3 DNA reads TGCGCCAGCAGTAAGGGGCGAGACAATCAGCCCCAGCATTTT. Its protein is CASSKGRDNQPQHF.

V is TRBV7-3 and J is TRBJ2-7, with 11 bases lining up with TRBD1. Losses at the gene ends were 1 base for V and 2 bases for J; bases not matched to a gene: 10. Germline CDR1 and CDR2: SGHTA and FQGTGA. The CDR3 has 18 amino acids. This chain's CDR3 is CASSLRPIGQGAAYEQYF. The CDR3 coding sequence is TGTGCCAGCAGCTTAAGACCGATCGGACAGGGGGCGGCCTACGAGCAGTACTTC.

The chain links TRBV5-4 to TRBJ2-5; D is perhaps TRBD2 (7 bases). This CDR3 spans 15 amino acids. V was trimmed by 0 bases and J by 2 bases, leaving 11 bases between them. The germline CDR1 and CDR2 sequences are SGHNT and YYREEE (reference sequence). CDR3 in DNA: TGTGCCAGCAGCTTGGCGGGGGGCCAACAAGAGACCCAGTACTTC. Protein sequence: CASSLAGGQQETQYF.